This entry is about one T cell receptor (beta chain). Germline V CDR1 and CDR2: DFQATT, SNEGSKA (reference sequence). The CDR3 extends over 13 amino acids. V shed 3 bases and J shed 5 bases, with 11 bases lying between them. In the authors' methods: Researchers report that nucleated cell counts were estimated from reference gene primer amplification. The table came from immunoSEQ multiplex PCR; TCRdb's copy has only in-frame clones and leaves some out. D and trimming were read from the DNA, whereas the V and J calls and clone size are those reported in that table. The sample contains roughly 130,000 clones, around nine tenths of which appear only once. These data belong to a study of blood T cell repertoires in COVID-19. Study details: From the United States, Italy and Spain came samples of acute and convalescent COVID-19. T cells, B-cell-depleted T cells, or PBMCs supplied cDNA or gDNA.

Sequenced material: peripheral blood. The V and J genes are TRBV20-1 and TRBJ2-1, with D unclear. This receptor was identified in a man aged 50 or older with active COVID-19. The CDR3 DNA reads as TGCAGTGCTAGTTCCAGGCCAAACAATGAGCAGTTCTTC. Amino acids: CSASSRPNNEQFF.